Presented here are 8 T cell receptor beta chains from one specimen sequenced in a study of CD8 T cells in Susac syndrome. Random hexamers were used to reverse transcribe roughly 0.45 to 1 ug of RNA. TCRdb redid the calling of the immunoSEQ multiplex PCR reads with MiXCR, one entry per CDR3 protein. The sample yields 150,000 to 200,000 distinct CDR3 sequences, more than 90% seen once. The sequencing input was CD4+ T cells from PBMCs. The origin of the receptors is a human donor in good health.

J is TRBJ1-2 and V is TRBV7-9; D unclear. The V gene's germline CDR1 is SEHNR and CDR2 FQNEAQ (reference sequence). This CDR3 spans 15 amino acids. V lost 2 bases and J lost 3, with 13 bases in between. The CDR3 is CASSLLTPRDYGYTF. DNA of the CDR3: TGTGCCAGCAGCTTACTTACACCGAGGGACTATGGCTACACCTTC.

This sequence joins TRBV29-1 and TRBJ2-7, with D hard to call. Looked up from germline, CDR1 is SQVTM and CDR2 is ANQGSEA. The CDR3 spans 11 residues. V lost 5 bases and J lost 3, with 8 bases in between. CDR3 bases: TGCAGCGTTCCTGGGATCTACGAGCAGTACTTC. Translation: CSVPGIYEQYF.

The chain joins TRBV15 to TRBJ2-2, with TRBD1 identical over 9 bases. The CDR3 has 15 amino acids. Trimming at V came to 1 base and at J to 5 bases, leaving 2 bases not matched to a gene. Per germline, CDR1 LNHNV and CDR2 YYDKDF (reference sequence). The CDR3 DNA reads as TGTGCCACCAGCAGAGGAGACAGGGGGACCGGGGAGCTGTTTTTT. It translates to CATSRGDRGTGELFF.

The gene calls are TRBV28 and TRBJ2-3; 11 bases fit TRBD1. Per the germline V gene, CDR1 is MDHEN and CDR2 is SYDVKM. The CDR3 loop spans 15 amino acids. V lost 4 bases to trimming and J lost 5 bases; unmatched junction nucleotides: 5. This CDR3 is CASSSPDRGRDTQYF. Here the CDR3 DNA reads TGTGCCAGCAGTTCACCGGACAGGGGGCGAGATACGCAGTATTTT.

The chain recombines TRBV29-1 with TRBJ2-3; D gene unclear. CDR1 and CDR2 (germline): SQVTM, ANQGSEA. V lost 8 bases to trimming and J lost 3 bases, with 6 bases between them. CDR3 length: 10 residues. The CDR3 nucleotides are TGCAGCTCCAGGACAGATACGCAGTATTTT. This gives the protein CSSRTDTQYF.

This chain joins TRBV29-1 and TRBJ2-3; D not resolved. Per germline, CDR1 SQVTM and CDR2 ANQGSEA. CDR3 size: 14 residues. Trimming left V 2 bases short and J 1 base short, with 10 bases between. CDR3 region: CSVEWAGGTDTQYF. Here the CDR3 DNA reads TGCAGCGTTGAATGGGCTGGGGGCACAGATACGCAGTATTTT.

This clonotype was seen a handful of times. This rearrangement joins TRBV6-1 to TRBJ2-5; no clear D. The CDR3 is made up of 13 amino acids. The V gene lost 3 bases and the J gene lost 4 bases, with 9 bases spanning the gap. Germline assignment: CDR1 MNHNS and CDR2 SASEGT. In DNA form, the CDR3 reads TGTGCCAGCAGTGACCATCGCCGAGAGACCCAGTACTTC. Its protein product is CASSDHRRETQYF.

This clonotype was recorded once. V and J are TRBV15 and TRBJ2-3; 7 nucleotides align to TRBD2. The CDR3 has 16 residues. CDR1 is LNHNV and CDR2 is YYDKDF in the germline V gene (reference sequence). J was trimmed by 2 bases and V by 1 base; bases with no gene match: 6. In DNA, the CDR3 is TGTGCCACCAGCAGAGCCCTAGCGGACCCCACAGATACGCAGTATTTT. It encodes CATSRALADPTDTQYF.